This entry concerns a single T cell receptor (beta chain). The target antigen is unknown. The V gene's germline CDR1 is SEHNR and CDR2 FQNEAQ (reference sequence). The CDR3 has 13 residues. Deletions cut 5 bases from V and 3 bases from J, with 10 bases between. This specimen comes from a study of shared clonotypes between healthy human individuals. Study results and limitations: Generally, estimated richness proved larger in naive subsets than it did in memory subsets.

The table came from immunoSEQ multiplex PCR; TCRdb's copy has only in-frame clones and leaves some out. The data show around 940,000 clones, over 75% seen once. Material for sequencing was memory CD4+ T cells sorted from blood. Subset meaning: CD45RA-negative fraction. The receptor comes from a man aged 18 to 29 in good health. The rearrangement links TRBV7-9 to TRBJ1-2, with a possible D match to TRBD1 (6 bases). CDR3 residues: CASSRDKDYGYTF. DNA of the CDR3: TGTGCCAGCAGCCGGGACAAAGACTATGGCTACACCTTC. Full variable domain (remainder filled in from reference TRBV7-9 and TRBJ1-2): DTGVSQNPRHKITKRGQNVTFRCDPISEHNRLYWYRQTLGQGPEFLTYFQNEAQLEKSRLLSDRFSAERPKGSFSTLEIQRTEQGDSAMYLCASSRDKDYGYTFGSGTRLTVV.